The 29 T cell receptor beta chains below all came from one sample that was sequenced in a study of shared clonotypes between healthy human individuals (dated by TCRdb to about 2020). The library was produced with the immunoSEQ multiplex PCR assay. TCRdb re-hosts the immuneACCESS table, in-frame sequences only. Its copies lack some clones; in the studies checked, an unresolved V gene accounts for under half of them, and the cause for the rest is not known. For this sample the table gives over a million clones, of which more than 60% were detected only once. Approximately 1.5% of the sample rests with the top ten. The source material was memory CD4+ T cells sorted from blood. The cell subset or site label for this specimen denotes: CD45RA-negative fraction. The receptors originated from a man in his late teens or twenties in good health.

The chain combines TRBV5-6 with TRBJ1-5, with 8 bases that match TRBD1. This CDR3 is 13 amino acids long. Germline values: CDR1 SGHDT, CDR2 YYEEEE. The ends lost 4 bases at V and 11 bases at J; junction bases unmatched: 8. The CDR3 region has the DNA TGTGCCAGCAGCGCCAGGACAGGGAGAACCCAGCATTTT. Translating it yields CASSARTGRTQHF.

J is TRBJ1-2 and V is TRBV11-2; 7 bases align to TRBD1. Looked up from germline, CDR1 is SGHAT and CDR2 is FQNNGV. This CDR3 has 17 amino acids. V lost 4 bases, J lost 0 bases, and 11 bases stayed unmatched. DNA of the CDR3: TGTGCCAGCAGCTCCCGACAGGGAACTTTAGCTAACTATGGCTACACCTTC. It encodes CASSSRQGTLANYGYTF.

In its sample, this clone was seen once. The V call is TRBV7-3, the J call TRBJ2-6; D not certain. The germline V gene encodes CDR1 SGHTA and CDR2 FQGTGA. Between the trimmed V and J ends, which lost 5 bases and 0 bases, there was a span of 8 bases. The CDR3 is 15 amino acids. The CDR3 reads CASSVGSSGANVLTF. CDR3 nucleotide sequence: TGTGCCAGCAGCGTCGGGTCCTCTGGGGCCAACGTCCTGACTTTC.

DNA of the CDR3: TGTGCCAGCAGGTACAGGACACGTGAAGCTTTCTTT. It codes for CASRYRTREAFF. J is TRBJ1-1 and V is TRBV5-6; possibly TRBD1 for D (5 bases). Trimming pared 5 bases from V and 7 bases from J, leaving 12 bases between. Looked up from germline, CDR1 is SGHDT and CDR2 is YYEEEE. The CDR3 sequence is 12 residues long.

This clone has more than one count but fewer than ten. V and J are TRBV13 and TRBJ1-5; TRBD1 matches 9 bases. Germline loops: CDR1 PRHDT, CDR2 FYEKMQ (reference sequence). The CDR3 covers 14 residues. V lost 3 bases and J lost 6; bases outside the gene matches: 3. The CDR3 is CASSLGTGSQPQHF. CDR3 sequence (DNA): TGTGCCAGCAGCTTGGGGACAGGGTCTCAGCCCCAGCATTTT. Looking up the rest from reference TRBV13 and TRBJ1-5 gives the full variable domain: AAGVIQSPRHLIKEKRETATLKCYPIPRHDTVYWYQQGPGQDPQFLISFYEKMQSDKGSIPDRFSAQQFSDYHSELNMSSLELGDSALYFCASSLGTGSQPQHFGDGTRLSIL.

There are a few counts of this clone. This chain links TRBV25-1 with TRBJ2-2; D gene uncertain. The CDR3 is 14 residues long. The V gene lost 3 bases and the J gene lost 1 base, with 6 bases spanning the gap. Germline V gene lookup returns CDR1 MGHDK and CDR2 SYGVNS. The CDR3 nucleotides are TGTGCCAGCAGTGATTTATTGAACACCGGGGAGCTGTTTTTT. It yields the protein CASSDLLNTGELFF.

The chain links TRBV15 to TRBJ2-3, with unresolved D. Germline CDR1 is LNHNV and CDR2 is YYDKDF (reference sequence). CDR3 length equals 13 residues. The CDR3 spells CGTKDVSTDTQYF. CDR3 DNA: TGTGGGACCAAGGACGTTAGCACAGATACGCAGTATTTT.

CDR3 DNA: TGCGCCAGCAGCTTGGAGGGAATGGGGACTGGAGGAAACACCATATATTTT. As protein: CASSLEGMGTGGNTIYF. The rearrangement uses TRBV5-1 and TRBJ1-3, with D possibly TRBD1 on 5 matching bases. Germline V gene sequence: CDR1 SGHRS, CDR2 YFSETQ. Trimming took off 0 bases at V and 4 bases at J, with 17 bases between the two ends. The CDR3 has 17 amino acids. The entire variable domain, with the rest obtained from reference TRBV5-1 and TRBJ1-3, is as follows: KAGVTQTPRYLIKTRGQQVTLSCSPISGHRSVSWYQQTPGQGLQFLFEYFSETQRNKGNFPGRFSGRQFSNSRSEMNVSTLELGDSALYLCASSLEGMGTGGNTIYFGEGSWLTVV.

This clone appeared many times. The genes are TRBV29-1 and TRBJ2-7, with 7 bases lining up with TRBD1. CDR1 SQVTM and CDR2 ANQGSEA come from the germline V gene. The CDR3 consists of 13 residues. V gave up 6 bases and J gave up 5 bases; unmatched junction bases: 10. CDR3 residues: CSVRQGVINEQYF. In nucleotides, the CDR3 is TGCAGCGTCAGACAGGGAGTAATAAACGAGCAGTACTTC.

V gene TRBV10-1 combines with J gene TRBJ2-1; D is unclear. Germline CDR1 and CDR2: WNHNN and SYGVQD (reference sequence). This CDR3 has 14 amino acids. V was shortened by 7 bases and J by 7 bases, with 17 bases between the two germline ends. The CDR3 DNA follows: TGCGCCAGCACGGAGCTCCCGGAGAGGAATGAGCAGTTCTTC. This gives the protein CASTELPERNEQFF.

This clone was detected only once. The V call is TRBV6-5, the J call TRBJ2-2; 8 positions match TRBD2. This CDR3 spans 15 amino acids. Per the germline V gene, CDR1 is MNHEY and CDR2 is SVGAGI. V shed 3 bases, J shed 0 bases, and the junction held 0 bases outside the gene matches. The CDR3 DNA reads TGTGCCAGCAGTTATAGCGGGGCGAACACCGGGGAGCTGTTTTTT. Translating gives CASSYSGANTGELFF.

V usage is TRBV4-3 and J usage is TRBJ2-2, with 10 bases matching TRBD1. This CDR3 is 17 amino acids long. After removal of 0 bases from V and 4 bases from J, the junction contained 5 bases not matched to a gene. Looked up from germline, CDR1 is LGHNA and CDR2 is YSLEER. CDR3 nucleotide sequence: TGCGCCAGCAGCCAAGATCCAAGGACAGGGGGCACCGGGGAGCTGTTTTTT. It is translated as CASSQDPRTGGTGELFF.

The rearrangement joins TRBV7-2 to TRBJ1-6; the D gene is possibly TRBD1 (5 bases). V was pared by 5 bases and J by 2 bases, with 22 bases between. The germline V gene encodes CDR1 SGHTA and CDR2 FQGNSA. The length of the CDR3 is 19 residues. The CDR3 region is CASSRTAGGGSAYNSPLHF. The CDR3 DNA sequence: TGTGCCAGCAGCCGGACGGCGGGCGGGGGTAGCGCCTATAATTCACCCCTCCACTTT.

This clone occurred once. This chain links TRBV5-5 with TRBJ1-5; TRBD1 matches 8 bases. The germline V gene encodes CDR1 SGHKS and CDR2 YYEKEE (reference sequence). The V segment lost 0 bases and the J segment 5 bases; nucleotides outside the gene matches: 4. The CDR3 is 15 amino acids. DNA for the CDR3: TGTGCCAGCAGCTTGGCGACAGGGGCCCATCAGCCCCAGCATTTT. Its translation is CASSLATGAHQPQHF. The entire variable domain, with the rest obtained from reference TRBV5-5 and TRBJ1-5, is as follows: DAGVTQSPTHLIKTRGQQVTLRCSPISGHKSVSWYQQVLGQGPQFIFQYYEKEERGRGNFPDRFSARQFPNYSSELNVNALLLGDSALYLCASSLATGAHQPQHFGDGTRLSIL.

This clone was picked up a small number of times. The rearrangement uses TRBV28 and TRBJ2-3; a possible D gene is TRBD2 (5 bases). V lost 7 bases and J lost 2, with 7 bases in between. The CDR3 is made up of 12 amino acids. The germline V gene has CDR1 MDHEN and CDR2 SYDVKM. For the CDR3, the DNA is TGTGCCAGCAACGGGGACACAGATACGCAGTATTTT. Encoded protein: CASNGDTDTQYF.

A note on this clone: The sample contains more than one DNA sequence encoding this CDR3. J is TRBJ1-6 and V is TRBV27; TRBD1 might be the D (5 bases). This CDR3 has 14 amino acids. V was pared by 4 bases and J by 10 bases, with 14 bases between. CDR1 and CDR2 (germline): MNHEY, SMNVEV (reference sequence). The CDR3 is CASSSDRAGSPLHF. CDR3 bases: TGTGCCAGCAGTTCCGACAGAGCTGGATCACCCCTCCACTTT.

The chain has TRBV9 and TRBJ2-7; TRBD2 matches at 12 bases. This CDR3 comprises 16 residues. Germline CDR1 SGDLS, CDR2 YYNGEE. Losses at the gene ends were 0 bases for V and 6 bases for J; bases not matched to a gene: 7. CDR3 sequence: CASSVAPTSGGFEQYF. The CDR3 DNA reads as TGTGCCAGCAGCGTAGCTCCGACTAGCGGGGGATTCGAGCAGTACTTC.

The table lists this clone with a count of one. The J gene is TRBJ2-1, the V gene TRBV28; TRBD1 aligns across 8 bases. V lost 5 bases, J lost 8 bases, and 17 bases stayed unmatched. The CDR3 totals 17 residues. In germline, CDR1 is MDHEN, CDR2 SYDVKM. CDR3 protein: CASSLGVRQGAGDEQFF. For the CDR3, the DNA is TGTGCCAGCAGTCTCGGGGTTAGGCAGGGGGCTGGGGATGAGCAGTTCTTC.

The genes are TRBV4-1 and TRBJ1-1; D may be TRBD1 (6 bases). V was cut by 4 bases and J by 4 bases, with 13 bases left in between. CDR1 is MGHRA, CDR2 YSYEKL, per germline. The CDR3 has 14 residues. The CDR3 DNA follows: TGCGCCAGCAGCCGGACTCAGGGGTCCACTGAAGCTTTCTTT. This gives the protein CASSRTQGSTEAFF.

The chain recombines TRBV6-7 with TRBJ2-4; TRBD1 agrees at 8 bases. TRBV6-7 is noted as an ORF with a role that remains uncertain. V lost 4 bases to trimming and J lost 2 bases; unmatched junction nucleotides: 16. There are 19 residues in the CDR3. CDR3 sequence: CASSSSDREGVGSKNIQYF. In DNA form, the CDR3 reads TGTGCCAGCAGTTCCTCGGACAGGGAAGGAGTTGGGTCCAAAAACATTCAGTACTTC.

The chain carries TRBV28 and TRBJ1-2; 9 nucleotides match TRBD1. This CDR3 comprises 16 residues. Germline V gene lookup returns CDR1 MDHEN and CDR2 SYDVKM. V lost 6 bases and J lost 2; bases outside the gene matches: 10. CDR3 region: CASRYPGQGLNYGYTF. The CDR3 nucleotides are TGTGCCAGCAGATATCCGGGACAGGGATTGAACTATGGCTACACCTTC.

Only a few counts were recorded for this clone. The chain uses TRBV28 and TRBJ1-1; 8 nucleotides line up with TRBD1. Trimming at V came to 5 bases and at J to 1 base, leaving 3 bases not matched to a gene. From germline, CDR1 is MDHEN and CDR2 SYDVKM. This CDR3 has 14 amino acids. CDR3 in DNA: TGTGCCAGCAGTCTCCAGGGGGCGAACACTGAAGCTTTCTTT. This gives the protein CASSLQGANTEAFF.

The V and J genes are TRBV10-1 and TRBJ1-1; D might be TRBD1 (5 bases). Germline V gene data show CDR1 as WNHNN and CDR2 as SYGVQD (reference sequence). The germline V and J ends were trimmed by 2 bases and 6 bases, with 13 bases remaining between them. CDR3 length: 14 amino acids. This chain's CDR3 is CASSEQYGGAEAFF. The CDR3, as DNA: TGCGCCAGCAGTGAGCAATACGGGGGAGCTGAAGCTTTCTTT.

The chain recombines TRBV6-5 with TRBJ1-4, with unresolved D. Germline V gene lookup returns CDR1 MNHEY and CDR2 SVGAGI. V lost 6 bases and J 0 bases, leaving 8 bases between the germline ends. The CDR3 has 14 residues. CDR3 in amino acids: CASRSLTTNEKLFF. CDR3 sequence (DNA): TGTGCCAGCAGGTCACTGACAACTAATGAAAAACTGTTTTTT.

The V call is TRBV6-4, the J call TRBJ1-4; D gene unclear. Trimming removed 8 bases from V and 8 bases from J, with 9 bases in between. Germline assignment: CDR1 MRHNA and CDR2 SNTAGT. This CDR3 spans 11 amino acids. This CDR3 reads CASAVGEKLFF. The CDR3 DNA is TGTGCCAGCGCGGTGGGGGAAAAACTGTTTTTT.

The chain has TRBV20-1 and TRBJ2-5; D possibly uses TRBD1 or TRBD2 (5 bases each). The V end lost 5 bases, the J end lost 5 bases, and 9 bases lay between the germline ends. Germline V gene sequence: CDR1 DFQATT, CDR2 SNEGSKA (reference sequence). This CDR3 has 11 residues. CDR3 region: CSAPGRETQYF. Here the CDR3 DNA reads TGCAGTGCTCCGGGGCGGGAGACCCAGTACTTC.

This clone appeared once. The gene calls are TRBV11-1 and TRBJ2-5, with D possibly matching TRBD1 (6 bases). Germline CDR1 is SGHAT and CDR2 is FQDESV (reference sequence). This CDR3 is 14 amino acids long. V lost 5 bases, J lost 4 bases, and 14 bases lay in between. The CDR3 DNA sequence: TGTGCCAGCAGCGAACAGGGATGGGGAGAGACCCAGTACTTC. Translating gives CASSEQGWGETQYF.

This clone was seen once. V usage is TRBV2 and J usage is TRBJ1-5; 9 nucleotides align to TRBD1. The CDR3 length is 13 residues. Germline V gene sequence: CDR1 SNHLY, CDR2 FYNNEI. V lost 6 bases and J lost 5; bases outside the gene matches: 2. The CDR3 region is CASRDRGDQPQHF. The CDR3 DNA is TGTGCCAGCAGGGACAGGGGAGATCAGCCCCAGCATTTT.

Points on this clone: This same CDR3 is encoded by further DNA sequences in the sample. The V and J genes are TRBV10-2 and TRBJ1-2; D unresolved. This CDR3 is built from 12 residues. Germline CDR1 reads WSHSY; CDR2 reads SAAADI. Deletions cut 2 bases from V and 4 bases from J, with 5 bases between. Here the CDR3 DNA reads TGCGCCAGCAGTGAGAGTCTCTATGGCTACACCTTC. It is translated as CASSESLYGYTF.